This T cell receptor (beta chain) was sequenced for a study of glioma-infiltrating T cells after dendritic cell vaccination. Only in-frame clones appear in the TCRdb table, and some are missing; sequencing was by immunoSEQ multiplex PCR. The table lists some 100,000 clones, around three quarters of them singletons. This CDR3 is 13 amino acids long. The germline V and J ends were trimmed by 0 bases and 1 base, with 3 bases remaining between them. CDR1 MNHNY and CDR2 SVGAGI come from the germline V gene (reference sequence). PBMC were collected before vaccination, two weeks after the third vaccination, and at progression.

This receptor was taken from a human donor with glioblastoma. This chain links TRBV6-6 with TRBJ1-1, with no clear D. Source: blood, taken before dendritic cell vaccination. The CDR3 here is CASSYSQNTEAFF. The CDR3 DNA is TGTGCCAGCAGTTACTCTCAGAACACTGAAGCTTTCTTT.